Presented here are 5 T cell receptor beta chains from one specimen sequenced in a study of T cells in Graves' hyperthyroidism and ophthalmopathy (dated by TCRdb to about 2019). The library was produced with multiplex PCR. The data were produced on an Illumina HiSeq 2000. TCR beta CDR3 regions were amplified from RNA transcripts. For the first round of RT-PCR on the TCR CDR3, the HTBI primer set was used together with the Qiagen OneStep RT-PCR kit. TCRdb trimmed the raw reads at Q25, called clones with MiXCR and kept productive beta chains. Each CDR3 protein appears once, grouped with its most common genes and DNA. A total of approximately 380,000 distinct CDR3 sequences appear in this sample, under 20% of them only once. About 4% of the sample goes to the ten largest clones. The sequenced material came from blood. The receptors were gathered from a woman between 18 and 29 years old with Graves' hyperthyroidism.

This clonotype appeared many times. V and J are TRBV9 and TRBJ1-1; unclear D gene. The V gene's germline CDR1 is SGDLS and CDR2 YYNGEE. The CDR3 has 15 residues. V was pared by 3 bases and J by 4 bases, with 16 bases between. In DNA form, the CDR3 reads TGTGCCAGCAGCGACCGGCGGAGCGGTGGCACTGAAGCTTTCTTT. Protein product: CASSDRRSGGTEAFF.

This clonotype has at least ten counts. The chain combines TRBV10-3 with TRBJ1-2, with D perhaps TRBD1 (5 bases). Between the trimmed V and J ends, which lost 4 bases and 4 bases, there was a span of 10 bases. The germline CDR1 and CDR2 sequences are ENHRY and SYGVKD. CDR3 length equals 13 residues. CDR3 protein: CAISAGSRYGYTF. CDR3 DNA sequence: TGTGCCATCAGTGCAGGGAGCCGCTATGGCTACACCTTC.

This chain connects TRBV6-2 or TRBV6-3 to TRBJ2-7; the match to TRBD2 covers 14 bases. CDR1 is MNHEY, CDR2 SVGEGT, per germline. After removal of 2 bases from V and 2 bases from J, the junction contained 14 bases not matched to a gene. The CDR3 runs 20 residues. The CDR3 loop reads CASSYGVTRTSGRSPYEQYF. CDR3 nucleotide sequence: TGTGCCAGCAGTTACGGGGTCACACGGACTAGCGGGAGGTCGCCCTACGAGCAGTACTTC.

Many counts were recorded for this clonotype. The chain joins TRBV20-1 to TRBJ2-5, with 12 bases aligning to TRBD2. V trimming: 2 bases; J trimming: 4 bases; junction bases outside the gene matches: 5. The CDR3 length is 15 residues. In germline, CDR1 is DFQATT, CDR2 SNEGSKA (reference sequence). This CDR3 reads CSARPLAGGLETQYF. DNA of the CDR3: TGCAGTGCTAGACCCCTAGCGGGGGGGTTAGAGACCCAGTACTTC.

The chain couples TRBV28 to TRBJ1-2; the D is unclear. This CDR3 has 14 residues. The germline V and J ends were trimmed by 7 bases and 0 bases, with 12 bases remaining between them. The V gene's germline CDR1 is MDHEN and CDR2 SYDVKM. CDR3 DNA: TGTGCCAGCATGCAGGATTTTACTAACTATGGCTACACCTTC. It translates to CASMQDFTNYGYTF.